A single sample is the source of the 4 T cell receptor beta chains below, sequenced in a study of T cell responses to AZD1222 COVID-19 vaccine. Only in-frame clones appear in the TCRdb table, and some are missing; sequencing was by immunoSEQ multiplex PCR. The sample comprises around 100,000 clones, approximately 83% of which are singletons, and roughly 9.5% rests with the top ten. Sequencing used peripheral blood, obtained on day 0 of AZD1222 vaccination. The receptors shown here come from an adult in good health.

The rearrangement uses TRBV2 and TRBJ2-7; D call uncertain. This CDR3 has 12 amino acids. Germline loops: CDR1 SNHLY, CDR2 FYNNEI. Trimming left V 4 bases short and J 5 bases short, with 9 bases between. This CDR3 reads CASSGEFHEQYF. In nucleotides, the CDR3 is TGTGCCAGCAGTGGGGAATTCCACGAGCAGTACTTC.

The table lists this clone with a count of one. This chain uses TRBV28 with TRBJ1-2; tentatively, D is TRBD1 (6 bases). The CDR3 runs 16 residues. V was trimmed by 5 bases and J by 3 bases, leaving 19 bases between them. Per germline, CDR1 MDHEN and CDR2 SYDVKM. CDR3 residues: CASSPQITAGDYGYTF. The CDR3 nucleotides read TGTGCCAGCAGTCCCCAAATTACCGCAGGGGACTATGGCTACACCTTC.

The chain employs TRBV19 and TRBJ2-7, with 7 bases identical to TRBD1. The CDR3 spans 15 residues. V dropped 5 bases and J dropped 7; count of bases not matched to a gene: 14. Per germline, CDR1 LNHDA and CDR2 SQIVND (reference sequence). CDR3 protein: CASSSQGQVGVEQYF. CDR3 sequence (DNA): TGTGCCAGTAGTTCGCAAGGACAGGTCGGCGTTGAGCAGTACTTC.

V and J are TRBV7-6 and TRBJ1-4; D is uncertain. The germline gives CDR1 SGHVS, CDR2 FNYEAQ. V lost 5 bases and J lost 7, with 11 bases in between. The CDR3 runs to 13 residues. The CDR3 sequence: CASSPRPGEKLFF. Here the CDR3 DNA reads TGTGCCAGCAGCCCTCGTCCGGGTGAAAAACTGTTTTTT.